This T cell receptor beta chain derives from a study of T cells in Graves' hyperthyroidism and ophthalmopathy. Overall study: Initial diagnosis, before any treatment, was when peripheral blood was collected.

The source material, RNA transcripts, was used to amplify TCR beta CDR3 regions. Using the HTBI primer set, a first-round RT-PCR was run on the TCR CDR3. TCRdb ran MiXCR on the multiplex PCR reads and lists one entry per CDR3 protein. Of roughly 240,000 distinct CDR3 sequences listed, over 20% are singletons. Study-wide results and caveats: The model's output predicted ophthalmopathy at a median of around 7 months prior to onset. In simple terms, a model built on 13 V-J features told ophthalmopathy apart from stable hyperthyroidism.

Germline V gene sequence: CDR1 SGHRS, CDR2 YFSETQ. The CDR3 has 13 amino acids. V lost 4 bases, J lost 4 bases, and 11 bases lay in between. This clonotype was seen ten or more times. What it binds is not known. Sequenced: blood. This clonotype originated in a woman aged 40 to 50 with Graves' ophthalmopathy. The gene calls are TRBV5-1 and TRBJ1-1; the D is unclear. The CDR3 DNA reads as TGCGCCAGCAGCCCTTCGGCCGGCACTGAAGCTTTCTTT. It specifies CASSPSAGTEAFF.